This T cell receptor beta chain derives from a study of sequential checkpoint blockade in melanoma. About the study: Randomization was 1:1 between first-line nivolumab→ipilimumab and ipilimumab→nivolumab. Maintenance nivolumab came after either treatment sequence.

The germline V and J ends were trimmed by 6 bases and 0 bases, with 11 bases remaining between them. The CDR3 is made up of 15 amino acids. Looked up from germline, CDR1 is SEHNR and CDR2 is FQNEAQ (reference sequence). Regarding treatment: randomized to nivolumab then ipilimumab (arm A) or the reverse (arm B). Sorted cells were live CD3+CD8+, lacking CD19 and CD56, from PBMCs. Clones were read by immunoSEQ multiplex PCR, and TCRdb kept only the in-frame ones, dropping some. The table has about 20,000 clones, 82% seen once. This clonotype was obtained from a human donor with melanoma. The source material was CD8+ T cells sorted from blood (inferred from file names), sampled from a patient given nivolumab and ipilimumab in sequence. V usage is TRBV7-9 and J usage is TRBJ2-2, with D possibly being TRBD1 (6 bases). The CDR3 DNA is TGTGCCAGCAGTTCGGACAGAGCGAACACCGGGGAGCTGTTTTTT. This translates into CASSSDRANTGELFF.